This TCR beta chain stems from a study of CD8+ T cells in alopecia areata. Background on the study: Administration of oral tofacitinib to treated patients was at 5 to 10 mg twice daily.

A note on this clone: Its antigen remains unknown.

Sample treatment: oral pan-JAK inhibitor, 5-10 mg twice daily. Peripheral blood and lesional scalp punch biopsies were taken from alopecia areata patients. cDNA reverse transcribed from extracted RNA served as the sequencing template. Data came from immunoSEQ multiplex PCR; TCRdb stores just in-frame clones and leaves some out. The profile shows roughly 170,000 clones, roughly 50% of them singletons. The study, taken as a whole, reports: Numerous expanded lesional clones remained in scalp and blood during tofacitinib. The study found tofacitinib significantly decreased scalp clonality and expanded CD8+ clones among the top 100.

This material consisted of CD8+ T cells sorted from blood, taken at week 24, from a patient treated with tofacitinib. This receptor was obtained from a human donor with alopecia areata.

The CDR3 here is CASSLNVLNEQFF. The DNA for the CDR3 is TGTGCCAGCAGCTTAAATGTTCTCAATGAGCAGTTCTTC. The V and J genes are TRBV11-2 and TRBJ2-1; D is undetermined. Trimming took off 2 bases at V and 6 bases at J, with 8 bases between the two ends. Germline V gives CDR1 SGHAT, CDR2 FQNNGV. The CDR3 consists of 13 residues.